The T cell receptor (beta chain) described here comes from a study of blood T cell repertoires in COVID-19. Study as a whole: Sources were T cells, B-cell-depleted T cells, or PBMCs; the material itself was cDNA or gDNA.

Assay: immunoSEQ multiplex PCR; the TCRdb copy retains only in-frame clones and omits some. The table includes some 530,000 clones, approximately 86% detected once. Clinical history reported by participants formed the basis on which cohorts were assigned. Trimming cost V 2 bases and J 4 bases; bases outside gene matches: 3. CDR3 length equals 16 residues. From germline, CDR1 is MNHEY and CDR2 SVGAGI. This chain links TRBV6-5 with TRBJ1-6; 9 bases match TRBD1. This TCR derives from a woman aged 60 to 75 who had recovered from COVID-19. The sample comprised PBMCs or T cells enriched from blood (not recorded which). CDR3 DNA sequence: TGTGCCAGCAGTTACCGGGGGACAGGGTATAATTCACCCCTCCACTTT. This gives the protein CASSYRGTGYNSPLHF.